This T cell receptor (beta chain) derives from a study of blood T cell repertoires in COVID-19. Study information: Samples came from the United States, Italy and Spain, spanning acute and convalescent COVID-19.

This CDR3 has 15 residues. V was trimmed by 2 bases and J by 3 bases, leaving 11 bases between them. CDR1 and CDR2 from the germline V gene are MNHNS and SASEGT. This table comes from immunoSEQ multiplex PCR, and its TCRdb copy is limited to in-frame clones, with some not included. The data contain roughly 280,000 clones, about 86% of them singletons. V is TRBV6-1 and J is TRBJ1-3; D uncertain. The TCR originated in a man aged 18 to 30 with active or convalescent COVID-19. Sequenced material: peripheral blood. This CDR3 reads CASSELRGIGNTIYF. The DNA for the CDR3 is TGTGCCAGCAGTGAATTGAGAGGCATTGGAAACACCATATATTTT.